The 7 T cell receptor beta chains in this list originate from one sample, sequenced in a study of blood T cell repertoires in COVID-19. Clones were read by immunoSEQ multiplex PCR, and TCRdb kept only the in-frame ones, dropping some. The repertoire consists of 250,000 to 350,000 clones, with around 87% occurring once and the leading ten covering about 2.2%. The source material was peripheral blood. Source of these receptors: a woman between 50 and 59 years old who had recovered from COVID-19.

This chain links TRBV12-3 or TRBV12-4 with TRBJ2-2; D not certain. V lost 7 bases to trimming and J lost 3 bases, with 9 bases between them. The CDR3 spans 13 residues. In DNA form, the CDR3 reads TGTGCCAGCACCTTACATGACACCGGGGAGCTGTTTTTT. It codes for CASTLHDTGELFF.

The CDR3: CSVSSTDTQYF. The DNA of the CDR3 is TGCAGCGTGAGCTCCACAGATACGCAGTATTTT. The chain couples TRBV29-1 to TRBJ2-3, with D hard to call. V lost 6 bases and J lost 2, with 6 bases in between. CDR1 and CDR2 from the germline V gene are SQVTM and ANQGSEA. This CDR3 spans 11 amino acids.

The J gene is TRBJ2-3, the V gene TRBV4-3; TRBD1 matches 9 bases. Per the germline V gene, CDR1 is LGHNA and CDR2 is YSLEER. Trimming removed 1 base from V and 4 bases from J; junction bases left unmatched: 18. CDR3 length: 20 amino acids. The CDR3 DNA is TGCGCCAGCAGCCAAGCTTCCCGGACCGGGACAGGGCCCTCGGCAGATACGCAGTATTTT. Translated, it gives CASSQASRTGTGPSADTQYF.

The chain employs TRBV10-3 and TRBJ2-3; 8 bases match TRBD2. J was trimmed by 3 bases and V by 9 bases; bases with no gene match: 5. In germline, CDR1 is ENHRY, CDR2 SYGVKD. CDR3 length: 13 amino acids. CDR3 region: CAMREDFTDTQYF. CDR3 nucleotides: TGTGCCATGCGGGAGGATTTTACAGATACGCAGTATTTT.

The chain combines TRBV4-2 with TRBJ2-2, with TRBD1 identical over 9 bases. The J segment lost 13 bases and the V segment lost 6 bases, leaving 12 bases of the junction unmatched. The CDR3 contains 14 residues. CDR1 is LGHNA and CDR2 is YNFKEQ in the germline V gene. The CDR3 nucleotides read TGTGCCAGCAGGACAGGGGGAATAGACGAAAGGCTGTTTTTT. It encodes CASRTGGIDERLFF.

The V and J genes are TRBV6-5 and TRBJ1-5, with D unresolved. This CDR3 has 14 residues. V was clipped by 7 bases and J by 0 bases, with 10 bases between them. Germline V gene lookup returns CDR1 MNHEY and CDR2 SVGAGI. CDR3 DNA: TGTGCCAGCAAGGCTACTAATAGCAATCAGCCCCAGCATTTT. Its translation: CASKATNSNQPQHF.

The CDR3 region is CATSDLQGSGGYTQYF. The CDR3 DNA reads TGTGCCACCAGTGATTTGCAGGGATCGGGGGGCTATACGCAGTATTTT. V is TRBV24-1 and J is TRBJ2-3, with D perhaps matching TRBD2 (7 bases). Trimming removed 0 bases at V and 7 bases at J, with 16 bases between. CDR1 is KGHDR and CDR2 is SFDVKD in the germline V gene. The CDR3 totals 16 residues.